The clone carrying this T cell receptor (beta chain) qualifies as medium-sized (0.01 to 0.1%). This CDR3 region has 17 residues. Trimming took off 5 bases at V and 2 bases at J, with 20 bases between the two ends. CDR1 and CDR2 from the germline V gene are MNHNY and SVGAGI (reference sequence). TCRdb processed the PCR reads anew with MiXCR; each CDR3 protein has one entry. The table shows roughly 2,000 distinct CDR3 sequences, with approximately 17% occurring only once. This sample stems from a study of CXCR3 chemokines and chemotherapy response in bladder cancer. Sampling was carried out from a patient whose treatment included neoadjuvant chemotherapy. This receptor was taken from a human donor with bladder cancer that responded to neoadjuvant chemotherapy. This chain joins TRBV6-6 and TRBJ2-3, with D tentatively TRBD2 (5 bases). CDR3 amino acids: CASSPSHEGLATDTQYF. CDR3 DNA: TGTGCCAGCAGTCCAAGCCATGAGGGCCTCGCCACAGATACGCAGTATTTT.